This T cell receptor beta chain comes out of a study of regulatory T cells in long-lasting Graves disease. Worth noting for this clonotype: Its antigen is unidentified.

Findings and caveats of the study: Investigators studied peripheral blood only, not thyroid tissue. Patients with persistent disease shared fewer than 3,500 public clonotypes, outpacing the approximately 970 shared by new patients. Persistent disease showed a preference for TRBV28, TRBJ1-2 and TRBJ2-5. Less diverse TCR repertoires were seen in persistent Graves' patients than in newly diagnosed ones.

Noted time point: persistent/refractory GD, antithyroid drugs over 5 years with positive TRAb. PBMC RNA served as the TCR library source. Assembly of TCR beta libraries relied on iRepertoire HTBI primers together with Arm-PCR of CDR3 regions. MiXCR, applied by TCRdb to the multiplex PCR reads, yields one record per CDR3 protein. The sample shows over 350,000 distinct CDR3 sequences, 20% of them seen only once. There are 12 residues in the CDR3. V was clipped by 0 bases and J by 6 bases, with 9 bases between them. Germline lookup yields CDR1 GTSNPN and CDR2 SVGIG (reference sequence). This material consisted of peripheral blood mononuclear cells (PBMCs), taken when the disease was refractory, from a patient treated with antithyroid drugs. The receptor was derived from a female donor with Graves disease. This chain joins TRBV30 and TRBJ2-7; no definite D call. This CDR3 is CAWSVLAPEQYF. DNA of the CDR3: TGTGCCTGGAGTGTATTAGCTCCCGAGCAGTACTTC.